Reported below is one T cell receptor (beta chain). TCRdb keeps only in-frame clones here, not all; method: immunoSEQ multiplex PCR. The sample has tens of thousands of clones, over 65% seen once. This CDR3 has 15 residues. V dropped 3 bases and J dropped 6 bases, with 15 bases sitting between them. The germline CDR1 and CDR2 sequences are ENHRY and SYGVKD. The sample is drawn from a study of cytotoxic CD8 clonotypes in ibrutinib-treated CLL. Study in general: Patients attained about 25 partial and 2 complete responses; at median around 63 months, approximately 14 remained remitted while about twelve progressed.

The TCR sequence derives from a human donor with chronic lymphocytic leukemia. The sample here was PBMCs, taken after 24 months of ibrutinib treatment. The chain joins TRBV10-3 to TRBJ2-1; D is unclear. CDR3 sequence reads: CAISETASTGNEQFF. The DNA for the CDR3 is TGTGCCATCAGTGAAACAGCTTCTACGGGCAATGAGCAGTTCTTC.